This T cell receptor (beta chain) appears in the sequencing data of a study of Graves' ophthalmopathy and Graves' hyperthyroidism. Study information: Peripheral blood was gathered at first diagnosis, ahead of any treatment whatsoever.

V gave up 7 bases and J gave up 2 bases, with 15 bases separating them. This CDR3 is 15 amino acids long. The study's findings and limits: Most expanded thyroid clonotypes above 0.001 frequency also appeared in blood.

Ophthalmopathy cases showed moderate-to-severe activity, scoring CAS ≥3 and NOSPECS ≥4, with duration under 3 months. As the template, RNA transcripts were used to amplify TCR beta CDR3 regions. Second-round multiplex PCR followed a first-round RT-PCR using HTBI primers. TCRdb redid the calling of the multiplex PCR reads with MiXCR, one entry per CDR3 protein. The table lists approximately 500,000 distinct CDR3 sequences, around 14% of them singletons. In the case of this clonotype: The antigen is unknown. A read error may explain this, as a much larger clone is one base away. The CDR3 does not end in the conserved phenylalanine or tryptophan, so this is likely a read error.

Sequencing input: blood. The clonotype comes from a young woman with Graves' ophthalmopathy. V and J are TRBV12-3 or TRBV12-4 and TRBJ1-3; D perhaps matches TRBD1 (5 bases). CDR3 sequence (DNA): TGTGCCAGCACCCCGACAGTGAAGGCTGGAAACACCATATATCTT. This gives the protein CASTPTVKAGNTIYL.